This TCR beta chain was observed in a study of chemoradiotherapy in HPV16-positive cancers (dated by TCRdb to between 2021 and 2024). Background for the entire study: Candidate HPV-specific T-cell clones and common TCR motifs were defined through functional T-cell assays on cells from a couple of HPV16-positive patients. Whether T-cell immunity against the HPV oncoproteins E6 and E7 changes during chemoradiotherapy and whether survival is affected by this immunity were examined in the study. Next, the candidate HPV-specific TCRs and motifs were followed in TCR repertoires from under 95 patients with HPV-related cancers.

As concerns this clone: The antigen it recognizes is unknown. Base-call qualities are not available, and no considerably larger clone is one nucleotide away.

There are 19 amino acids in the CDR3, from cysteine to phenylalanine inclusive. The retained sequence is limited to the CDR3, 57 bases, with the frame set at the first base. In the germline V gene, CDR1 corresponds to ENHRY and CDR2 to SYGVKD. V is pruned by 1 base and J by 0 bases, leaving 6 bases of the junction without a gene match. Libraries were built with the immunoSEQ multiplex PCR assay. As stored in TCRdb, this immuneACCESS dataset retains in-frame rearrangements with V and J assigned. A fraction of the clones does not appear; measured against another copy, unresolved V genes explain less than half of the discrepancy, and the remainder lacks a known reason. In this sample the table shows 5,700 or so clones, approximately 82% of which occur a single time. Of the sample, 9% is held by the ten largest clones. Repertoires were sampled repeatedly over the course of chemoradiotherapy so that clonal expansion in the tumor microenvironment could be followed.

The research as a whole found: Expansion of candidate HPV-specific clones and E7-related TCR motifs was observed in the tumor microenvironment during treatment, whereas no such expansion was observed for non-HPV-specific T cells. Improved recurrence-free survival in HPV16-positive patients was associated with expansion of HPV-responsive T cells during chemoradiotherapy. Only a couple of HPV16-positive patients were used to derive the functional definition of HPV-specific T cells, and the survival association was reported for HPV16-positive patients.

This chain joins TRBV10-3 to TRBJ2-3; a stretch of 14 junction bases matches TRBD2. The TCR originated in a human donor with HPV-associated anogenital cancer. Sequences were derived from tumor tissue, sampled from a patient who underwent chemoradiotherapy. Here is the DNA: TGTGCCATCAGTGAGTACGGGACTAGCGGGGGTTCGAGCACAGATACGCAGTATTTT. Protein translation: CAISEYGTSGGSSTDTQYF.